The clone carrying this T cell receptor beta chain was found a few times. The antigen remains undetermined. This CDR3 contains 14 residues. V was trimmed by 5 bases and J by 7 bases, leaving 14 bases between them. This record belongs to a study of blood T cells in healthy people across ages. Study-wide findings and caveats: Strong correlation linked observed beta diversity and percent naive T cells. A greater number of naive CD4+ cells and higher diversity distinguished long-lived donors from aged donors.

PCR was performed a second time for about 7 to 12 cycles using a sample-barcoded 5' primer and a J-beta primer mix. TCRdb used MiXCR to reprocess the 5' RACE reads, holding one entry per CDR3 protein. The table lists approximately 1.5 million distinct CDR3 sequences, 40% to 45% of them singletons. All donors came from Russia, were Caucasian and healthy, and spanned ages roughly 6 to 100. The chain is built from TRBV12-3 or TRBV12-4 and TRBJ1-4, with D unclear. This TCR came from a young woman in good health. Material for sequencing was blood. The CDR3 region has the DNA TGTGCCAGCAGTCCGATAGAATCTGGTGAAAAACTGTTTTTT. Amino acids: CASSPIESGEKLFF.